This T cell receptor (beta chain) is from a study of beta chain features in type 1 diabetes (dated by TCRdb to 2016 to 2018). Study-level background: Mean age, gender distribution, total cell number and subset yield did not differ between patients and healthy donors. A total of around 100 million sorted cells were examined across all samples, and RNA yield correlated strongly with the number of cells per subset. The study compared TCRB repertoires of sorted circulating CD4+ T cell subsets between recently diagnosed type 1 diabetes patients and matched healthy donors. Regulatory and stem cell-like memory subsets were isolated from only 8 patients and about eight healthy donors, whereas naive and central memory subsets came from all 30 or so donors.

Each donor gave one peripheral blood draw, approximately 110 mL on average, collected into heparinised tubes. Naive, central memory, regulatory and stem cell-like memory CD4+ T cells were sorted on a BD FACSAria II using a panel including CD45RO, CCR7, CD25, CD127, CD95 and CD27. All sorted populations exceeded 95% purity. PBMCs were separated immediately by Lymphoprep density gradient centrifugation and were stained directly, without being cultured. So that batch effects would be minimized, each experiment stained and sorted samples in pairs, pairing one healthy donor with one patient. Taken from the germline V gene (reference sequence), the CDR1 and CDR2 loops are GTSNPN and SVGIG. Relative to germline, V is 0 bases shorter and J is 5 bases shorter, with 19 bases between their ends. From the cysteine up to the phenylalanine, the CDR3 has a length of 16 residues. This entry keeps only the CDR3 DNA: 48 bases, framed from base 1.

Only a few counts were recorded for this clone. It has no known antigen specificity. It has no much larger one-base neighbor in the sample; base qualities were not kept. Paper-wide results and their limitations: PCR may preferentially amplify shorter templates, but because patient and control samples were amplified and corrected together, any resulting skew would affect both groups equally. Because the HLA sub-analyses included only small numbers of individuals, any influence of HLA type on TCRB rearrangement was left unresolved. Naive, central memory and regulatory TCRB repertoires appeared to be more alike among patients than among healthy donors. Because cDNA was sequenced instead of genomic DNA, activated cells with high expression could be over-represented, although the groups did not differ in activation or CD3 levels. In all four CD4+ subsets, TCRB CDR3 length was moderately but significantly shorter in type 1 diabetes patients. At VDJ recombination sites, patients with type 1 diabetes made fewer insertions and deleted more nucleotides, a pattern implying thymic rearrangement abnormalities.

The entire isolated RNA was reverse transcribed using the High Capacity cDNA Reverse Transcription Kit, and thus expressed TCRB transcripts were sequenced. Deep immunoSEQ sequencing was applied to naive, central memory and regulatory T cell samples, giving an average of around 3.4 million total reads per sample. Sorted cells were lysed in RLT buffer, and RNA was extracted using DNase-treated RNeasy Micro or Mini kits according to cell number. To prevent cross-contamination, every cell subset was processed on its own, while patient and healthy donor samples were processed together. Using the immunoSEQ multiplex PCR, TCRB sequences were amplified from cDNA into 87-bp fragments spanning the CDR3 region. Amplicons were sequenced on the Illumina HiSeq platform. In the source study's methods: PCR bias was corrected computationally using synthetic template baselines, and reads within Hamming distance 2 were collapsed, with unmergeable singletons discarded. Reads were aligned to IMGT to assign V, D and J genes, CDR3 length, and insertions or deletions at six rearrangement sites. Within each subset, clonotype counts were normalized to sorted cell number, after which true diversity and Gini coefficients were computed with the tcR R package. The overlap coefficient, calculated on TCRB nucleotide sequences, was used to quantify repertoire sharing. Out-of-frame TCRB sequences from naive cells were analyzed to stand in for the pre-selection repertoire. The source is immuneACCESS, and TCRdb retained only in-frame sequences with V and J called. Part of the clones is not carried over; for the studies checked, unresolved V genes explain less than half of this, and the remainder is unexplained. V, J and clone size were drawn from that table, and D and trimming were deduced from the DNA. For this sample the table gives some 350,000 clones, of which roughly 14% were detected only once. 0.013% to 0.015% of the sample is held by the ten biggest clonotypes.

This TCR was recovered from a woman aged 18-35 years with type 1 diabetes. Sequencing input: naive CD4+ T cells from blood. The meaning of the sample's cell subset or site label: true naive CD4+ T cells. The chain links TRBV30 with TRBJ1-1; matching of 6 bases hints at TRBD1 as the D gene. The CDR3 protein: CAWSVPAGRGGTEAFF. The nucleotides are TGTGCCTGGAGTGTACCGGCAGGGAGGGGGGGAACTGAAGCTTTCTTT.